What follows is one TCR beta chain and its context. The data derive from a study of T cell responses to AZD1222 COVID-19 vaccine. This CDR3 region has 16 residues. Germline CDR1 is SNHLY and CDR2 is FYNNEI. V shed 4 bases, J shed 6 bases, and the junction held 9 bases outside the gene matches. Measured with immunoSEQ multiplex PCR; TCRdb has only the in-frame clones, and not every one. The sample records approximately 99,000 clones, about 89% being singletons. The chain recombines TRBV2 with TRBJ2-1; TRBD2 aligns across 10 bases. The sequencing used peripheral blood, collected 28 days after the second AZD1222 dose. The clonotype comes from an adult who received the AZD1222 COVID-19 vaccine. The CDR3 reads CASSAGKGLALNEQFF. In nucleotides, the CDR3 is TGTGCCAGCAGTGCCGGGAAGGGACTAGCGCTCAATGAGCAGTTCTTC.